The T cell receptor (beta chain) under discussion was sequenced for a study of control samples from healthy donors and cancer patients. Sequencing used immunoSEQ multiplex PCR; TCRdb keeps in-frame clones, though not all of them. The sample has 150,000 or so clones; approximately 94% are singletons. V was trimmed by 6 bases and J by 6 bases, leaving 21 bases between them. The CDR3 loop spans 15 amino acids. CDR1 and CDR2 (germline): SGHRS, YFSETQ. The V gene is TRBV5-1, the J gene TRBJ1-2; perhaps TRBD1 as D (6 bases). This receptor was obtained from a man aged 40-49 years in good health. The source material was blood. CDR3 nucleotides: TGCGCCAGCACCGAGGGGGGCAGGAGTTCAGATGGCTACACCTTC. This codes for CASTEGGRSSDGYTF.